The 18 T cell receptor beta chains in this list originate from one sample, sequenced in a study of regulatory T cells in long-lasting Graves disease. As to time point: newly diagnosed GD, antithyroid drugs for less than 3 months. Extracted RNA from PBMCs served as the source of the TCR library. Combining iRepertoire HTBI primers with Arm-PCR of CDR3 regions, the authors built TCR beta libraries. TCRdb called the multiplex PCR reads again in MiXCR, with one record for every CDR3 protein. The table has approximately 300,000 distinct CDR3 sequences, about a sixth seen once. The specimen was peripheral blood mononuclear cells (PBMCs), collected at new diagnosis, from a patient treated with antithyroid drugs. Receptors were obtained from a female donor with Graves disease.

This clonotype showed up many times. The DNA of the CDR3 is TGTGCCAGCTCACGGGCGGGGGCTGGGGCTGAAGCTTTCTTT. Its translation is CASSRAGAGAEAFF. The gene calls are TRBV18 and TRBJ1-1; tentatively, D is TRBD1 (6 bases). The V gene's germline CDR1 is KGHSH and CDR2 LQKENI. The CDR3 loop spans 14 amino acids. Trimming cost V 4 bases and J 6 bases, with 15 bases left between them.

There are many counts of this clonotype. The chain's CDR3 is CASEGLASNTGELFF. The CDR3 DNA follows: TGTGCCAGTGAGGGACTAGCTTCGAACACCGGGGAGCTGTTTTTT. The chain links TRBV19 to TRBJ2-2, with 9 bases that match TRBD2. CDR1 LNHDA and CDR2 SQIVND come from the germline V gene (reference sequence). The junction had 4 bases not matched to a gene; V was cut back by 8 bases and J by 0 bases. This CDR3 contains 15 residues.

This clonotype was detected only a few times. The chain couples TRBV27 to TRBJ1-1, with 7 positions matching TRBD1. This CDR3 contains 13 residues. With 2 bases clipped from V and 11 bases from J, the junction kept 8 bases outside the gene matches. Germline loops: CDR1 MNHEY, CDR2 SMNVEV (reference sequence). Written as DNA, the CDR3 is TGTGCCAGCAGTTTAAGCAGGGGGGTTAGGGCTTTCTTT. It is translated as CASSLSRGVRAFF.

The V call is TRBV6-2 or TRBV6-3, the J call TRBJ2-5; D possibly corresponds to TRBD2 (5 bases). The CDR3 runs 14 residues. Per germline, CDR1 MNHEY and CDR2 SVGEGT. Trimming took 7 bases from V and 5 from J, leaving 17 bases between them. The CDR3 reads CASIINGVGETQYF. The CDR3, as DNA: TGTGCCAGCATTATTAACGGGGTGGGGGAGACCCAGTACTTC.

The CDR3 DNA reads as TGTGCCAGTAGTATAGAAATCCGCGGACTGCTAGCCAAAAACATTCAGTACTTC. This sequence encodes CASSIEIRGLLAKNIQYF. V and J are TRBV19 and TRBJ2-4; a possible D gene is TRBD2 (5 bases). The CDR3 extends over 18 amino acids. V lost 0 bases, J lost 0 bases, and 15 bases lay in between. Germline V gene lookup returns CDR1 LNHDA and CDR2 SQIVND (reference sequence).

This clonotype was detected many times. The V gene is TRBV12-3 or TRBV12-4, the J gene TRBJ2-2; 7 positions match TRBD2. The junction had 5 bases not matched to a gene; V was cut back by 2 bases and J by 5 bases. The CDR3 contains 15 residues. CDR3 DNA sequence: TGTGCCAGCAGTTTACGCGGGAGTGGAACCGGGGAGCTGTTTTTT. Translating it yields CASSLRGSGTGELFF.

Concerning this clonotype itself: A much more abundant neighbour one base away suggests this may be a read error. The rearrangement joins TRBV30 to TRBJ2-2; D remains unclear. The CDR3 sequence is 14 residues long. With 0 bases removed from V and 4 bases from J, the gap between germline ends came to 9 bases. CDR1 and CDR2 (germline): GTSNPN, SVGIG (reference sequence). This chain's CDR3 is CAWSVAASTGELFF. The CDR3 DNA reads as TGTGCCTGGAGTGTGGCGGCAAGCACCGGGGAGCTGTTTTTT.

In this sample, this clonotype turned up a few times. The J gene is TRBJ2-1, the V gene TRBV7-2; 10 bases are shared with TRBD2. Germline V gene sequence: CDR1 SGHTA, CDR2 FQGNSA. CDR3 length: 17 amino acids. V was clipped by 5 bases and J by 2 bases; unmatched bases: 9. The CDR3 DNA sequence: TGTGCCAGCAGCCGACCGAGCGGGAGGGTAACCTACAATGAGCAGTTCTTC. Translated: CASSRPSGRVTYNEQFF.

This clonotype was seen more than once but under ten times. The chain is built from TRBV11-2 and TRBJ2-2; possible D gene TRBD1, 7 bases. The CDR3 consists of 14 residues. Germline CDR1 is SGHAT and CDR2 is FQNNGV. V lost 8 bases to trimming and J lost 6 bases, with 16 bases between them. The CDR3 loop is CASSGGRSAGELFF. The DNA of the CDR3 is TGTGCCAGCTCAGGGGGGCGATCGGCCGGGGAGCTGTTTTTT.

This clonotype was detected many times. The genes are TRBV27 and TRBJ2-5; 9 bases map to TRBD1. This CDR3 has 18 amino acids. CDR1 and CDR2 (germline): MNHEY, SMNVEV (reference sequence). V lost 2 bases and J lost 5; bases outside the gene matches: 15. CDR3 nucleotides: TGTGCCAGCAGTTTACCGGAGAATTGGGACAGGGAGGGGGAGACCCAGTACTTC. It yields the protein CASSLPENWDREGETQYF.

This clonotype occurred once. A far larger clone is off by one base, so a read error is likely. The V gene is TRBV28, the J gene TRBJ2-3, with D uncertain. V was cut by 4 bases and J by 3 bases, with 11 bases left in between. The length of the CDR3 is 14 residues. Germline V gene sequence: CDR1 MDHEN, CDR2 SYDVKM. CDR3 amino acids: CASSSSHATDTQYF. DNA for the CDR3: TGTGCCAGCAGTTCTAGTCATGCGACAGATACGCAGTATTTT.

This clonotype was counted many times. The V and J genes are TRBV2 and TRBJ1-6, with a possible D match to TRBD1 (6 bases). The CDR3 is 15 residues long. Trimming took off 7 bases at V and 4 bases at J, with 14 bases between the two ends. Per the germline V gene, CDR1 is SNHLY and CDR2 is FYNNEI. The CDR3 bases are TGTGCCAGCAACGGGGGCGCTCCTTATAATTCACCCCTCCACTTT. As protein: CASNGGAPYNSPLHF. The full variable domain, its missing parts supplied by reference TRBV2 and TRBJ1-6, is EPEVTQTPSHQVTQMGQEVILRCVPISNHLYFYWYRQILGQKVEFLVSFYNNEISEKSEIFDDQFSVERPDGSNFTLKIRSTKLEDSAMYFCASNGGAPYNSPLHFGNGTRLTVT.

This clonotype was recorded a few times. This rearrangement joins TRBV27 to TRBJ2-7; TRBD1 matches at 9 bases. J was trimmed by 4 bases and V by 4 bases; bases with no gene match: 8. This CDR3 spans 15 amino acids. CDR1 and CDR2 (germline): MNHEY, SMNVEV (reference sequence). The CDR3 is CASSSTGGVTYEQYF. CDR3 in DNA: TGTGCCAGCAGTTCCACAGGGGGCGTAACTTACGAGCAGTACTTC.

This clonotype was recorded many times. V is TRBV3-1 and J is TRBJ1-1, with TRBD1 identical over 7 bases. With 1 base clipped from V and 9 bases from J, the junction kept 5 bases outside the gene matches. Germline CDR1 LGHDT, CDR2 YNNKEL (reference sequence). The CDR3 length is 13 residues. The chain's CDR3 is CASSQARQGKAFF. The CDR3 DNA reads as TGTGCCAGCAGCCAAGCGAGACAGGGTAAAGCTTTCTTT.

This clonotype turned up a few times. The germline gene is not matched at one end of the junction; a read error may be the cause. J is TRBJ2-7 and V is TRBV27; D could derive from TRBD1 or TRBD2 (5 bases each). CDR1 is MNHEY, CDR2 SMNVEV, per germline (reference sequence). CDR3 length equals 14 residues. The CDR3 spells CASRTPASTPPGGF. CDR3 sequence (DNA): TGTGCCAGCAGGACCCCAGCGTCGACGCCTCCTGGGGGCTTC.

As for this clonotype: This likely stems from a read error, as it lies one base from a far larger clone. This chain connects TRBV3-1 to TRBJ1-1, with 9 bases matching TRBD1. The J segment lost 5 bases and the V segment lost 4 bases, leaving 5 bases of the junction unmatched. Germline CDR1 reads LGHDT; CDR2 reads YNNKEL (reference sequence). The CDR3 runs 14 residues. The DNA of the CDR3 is TGTGCCAGCAGCCGCGGACAGGGGAGGACTGAAGCTTTCTTT. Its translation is CASSRGQGRTEAFF.

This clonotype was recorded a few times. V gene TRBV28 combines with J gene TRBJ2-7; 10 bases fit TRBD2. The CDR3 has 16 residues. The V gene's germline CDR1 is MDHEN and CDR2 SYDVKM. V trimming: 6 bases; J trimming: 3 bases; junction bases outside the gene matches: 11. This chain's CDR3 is CASSPRLSSGSYEQYF. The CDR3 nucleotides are TGTGCCAGCAGCCCACGGCTCTCTAGCGGGAGCTACGAGCAGTACTTC. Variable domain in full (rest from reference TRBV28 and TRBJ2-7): DVKVTQSSRYLVKRTGEKVFLECVQDMDHENMFWYRQDPGLGLRLIYFSYDVKMKEKGDIPEGYSVSREKKERFSLILESASTNQTSMYLCASSPRLSSGSYEQYFGPGTRLTVT.

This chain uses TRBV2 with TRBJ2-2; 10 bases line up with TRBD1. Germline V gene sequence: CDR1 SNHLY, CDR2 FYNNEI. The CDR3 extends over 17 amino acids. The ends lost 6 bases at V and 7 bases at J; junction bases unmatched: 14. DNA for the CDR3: TGTGCCAGCAGCAGACGCCGCCCGACAGGGGGCCACGGGGAGCTGTTTTTT. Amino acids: CASSRRRPTGGHGELFF.